Listed below are T cell receptor beta chains from one sample, sequenced in a study of sequential checkpoint blockade in melanoma. Libraries were prepared by immunoSEQ multiplex PCR; TCRdb keeps only in-frame clonotypes and omits some of them. The sample has 4,500 to 6,000 clones, over 60% seen once. Source: CD8+ T cells sorted from blood (inferred from file names), taken from a patient given nivolumab and ipilimumab in sequence. The receptors were sampled from a human donor with melanoma. CDR3s leave out the opening cysteine and the closing phenylalanine or tryptophan. The order of the fields is J gene, V gene, D gene, CDR3 protein. A D gene is named only where the DNA matches it firmly.

>TRBJ2-1|TRBV9|.
ASSAWAGPYNEQF
>TRBJ1-2|TRBV19|.
ASGGGNGYT
>TRBJ2-1|TRBV6-6|.
ASSYSEQGPYNEQF
>TRBJ1-2|TRBV9|TRBD1
ASSSRQGAGGYT
>TRBJ2-3|TRBV10-3|TRBD1
AIGQGTDTQY
>TRBJ2-7|TRBV9|TRBD2
ASSVFGLAASYEQY
>TRBJ1-2|TRBV4-2|.
ASSLAQYGYT
>TRBJ2-1|TRBV6-5|TRBD2
ASSYSTGGGNEQF
>.|TRBV2|.
ASKASDSYEQY
>TRBJ1-1|TRBV6-4|TRBD1
ASSATGQQNTEAF
>TRBJ2-7|TRBV7-9|.
ASSLGQGIHEQY
>TRBJ2-3|TRBV10-3|TRBD2
AISEGRASTDTQY
>TRBJ2-1|TRBV6-4|.
ASSDSAGVGYNEQF
>TRBJ2-7|TRBV6-1|.
ASSEKGRGEASYEQY
>TRBJ1-1|TRBV28|TRBD1
ASSRDSFYTEAF
>TRBJ1-5|TRBV27|.
ASSPQAGVVQPQH
>TRBJ2-5|TRBV5-8|.
ASSLALGIGKTQY
>TRBJ2-2|TRBV28|TRBD2
ASSLKATSGFTGELF
>TRBJ2-7|TRBV5-4|.
ASSSPFSYEQY
>TRBJ2-7|TRBV4-2|.
ASSYADGEPYEQY
>TRBJ1-1|TRBV5-1|TRBD1
ASSWTTGAPEAF
>TRBJ1-1|TRBV5-6|.
ASSLDGREENEAF
>TRBJ2-1|TRBV9|.
ASSVVGQYEQF
>TRBJ2-2|TRBV9|TRBD2
ASSLLAGPLPGGELF
>TRBJ2-3|TRBV27|TRBD2
ASRWGGTDTQY
>TRBJ1-1|TRBV19|.
ASSLYYRETEAF
>TRBJ2-2|TRBV4-2|TRBD2
ASSPGLAANTGELF
>TRBJ2-1|TRBV9|.
ASSVGGGPSSYEQF
>TRBJ2-3|TRBV6-1|TRBD1
ASSEAETGGTDTQY
>TRBJ2-7|TRBV11-2|TRBD1
ASSYGDREYEQY
>TRBJ2-1|TRBV6-4|TRBD2
ASSDTSGGANEQF
>TRBJ2-2|TRBV15|.
ATSGGTQHTGELF
>TRBJ2-2|TRBV14|.
ASSQSFTGELF
>TRBJ2-7|TRBV27|.
ASSFSGQNEQY
>TRBJ2-1|TRBV30|.
AWKVCRCSYNEQF
>TRBJ2-2|TRBV7-9|.
ASSTLTLLNTGELF
>TRBJ1-2|TRBV4-3|.
ASSQTSDRSSYGYT
>.|TRBV5-6|.
ASSLFSLTTGELF
>TRBJ1-3|TRBV10-3|.
AIRVQPGNTIY
>TRBJ2-2|TRBV6-1|TRBD2
ASRTSGDTGELF
>TRBJ2-7|TRBV4-2|TRBD2
ASSQETSSSYEQY
>TRBJ2-1|TRBV7-2|TRBD2
ASRAGASSYNEQF
>TRBJ2-1|TRBV29-1|.
SVVVGLTYNEQF
>TRBJ2-7|TRBV13|TRBD2
ASKGQREKYEQY
>TRBJ2-3|TRBV19|TRBD2
ASMGLAGTDTQY
>TRBJ2-4|TRBV4-3|.
ASSLTGDGKNIQY
>TRBJ2-7|TRBV28|.
ASSLSATGTLYEQY
>TRBJ2-5|TRBV7-6|TRBD1
ASSLIRPGGLETQY
>TRBJ2-1|TRBV4-2|.
ASSQDSTAPYNEQF
>TRBJ1-2|TRBV7-8|.
ASSLAWESIYGYT
>TRBJ1-2|TRBV7-6|TRBD1
ASSVVTGGGYGYT
>TRBJ2-1|TRBV7-8|TRBD1
ASRGPGQGYNEQF
>TRBJ2-7|TRBV4-1|.
ASSQDGRRPYEQY
>TRBJ2-7|TRBV4-1|TRBD1
ASSPRQGYEQY
>TRBJ1-1|TRBV6-9|.
ASSPVEGLGSEAF